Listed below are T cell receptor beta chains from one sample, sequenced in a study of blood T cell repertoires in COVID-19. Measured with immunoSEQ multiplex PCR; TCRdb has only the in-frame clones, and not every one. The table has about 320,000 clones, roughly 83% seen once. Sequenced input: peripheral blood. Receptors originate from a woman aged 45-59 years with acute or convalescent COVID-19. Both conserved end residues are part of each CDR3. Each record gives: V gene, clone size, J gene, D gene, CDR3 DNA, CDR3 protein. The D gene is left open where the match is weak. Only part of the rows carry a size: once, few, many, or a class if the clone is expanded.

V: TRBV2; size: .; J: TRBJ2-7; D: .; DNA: TGTGCCAGCAGTTCAACAGGGATCTACGAGCAGTACTTC; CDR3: CASSSTGIYEQYF
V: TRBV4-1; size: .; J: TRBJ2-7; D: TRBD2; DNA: TGCGCCAGCAGCCAAGATCACAGCGGGGTGTCCTACGAGCAGTACTTC; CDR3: CASSQDHSGVSYEQYF
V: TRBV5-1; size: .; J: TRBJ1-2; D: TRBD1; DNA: TGCGCCAGCAGCTCCGACCTGACAGGGGAAGGGAGCTACACCTTC; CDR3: CASSSDLTGEGSYTF
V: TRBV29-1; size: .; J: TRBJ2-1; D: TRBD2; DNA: TGCAGCGTTTCCTCGACTAGCGGGATCTCCTACAATGAGCAGTTCTTC; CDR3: CSVSSTSGISYNEQFF
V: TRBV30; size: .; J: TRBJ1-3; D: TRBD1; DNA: TGTGCCTGGAAGCAGGGGGCGGGAAACACCATATATTTT; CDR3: CAWKQGAGNTIYF
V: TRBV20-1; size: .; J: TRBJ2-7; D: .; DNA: TGCAGTGCTAGTACGGGGTGGGAGCAGTACTTC; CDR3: CSASTGWEQYF
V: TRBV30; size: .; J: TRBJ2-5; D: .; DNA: TGTGCCTGGAGTCCGCAGGGTTGGTACCAAGAGACCCAGTACTTC; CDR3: CAWSPQGWYQETQYF
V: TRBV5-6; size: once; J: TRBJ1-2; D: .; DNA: TGTGCCAGCAGTGTAGGGGTATATGGCTACACCTTC; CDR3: CASSVGVYGYTF
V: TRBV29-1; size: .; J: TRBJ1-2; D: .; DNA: TGCAGCGACCAACAAGCTAACTATGGCTACACCTTC; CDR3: CSDQQANYGYTF
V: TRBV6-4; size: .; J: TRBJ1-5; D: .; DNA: TGTGCCAGCAGTGACACAACAGGGAGTCAGCCCCAGCATTTT; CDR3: CASSDTTGSQPQHF
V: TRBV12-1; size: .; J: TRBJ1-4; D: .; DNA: TGTGCCAGCAGCTTGGACAGGGTCCCGATCGGTAATGAAAAACTGTTTTTT; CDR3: CASSLDRVPIGNEKLFF